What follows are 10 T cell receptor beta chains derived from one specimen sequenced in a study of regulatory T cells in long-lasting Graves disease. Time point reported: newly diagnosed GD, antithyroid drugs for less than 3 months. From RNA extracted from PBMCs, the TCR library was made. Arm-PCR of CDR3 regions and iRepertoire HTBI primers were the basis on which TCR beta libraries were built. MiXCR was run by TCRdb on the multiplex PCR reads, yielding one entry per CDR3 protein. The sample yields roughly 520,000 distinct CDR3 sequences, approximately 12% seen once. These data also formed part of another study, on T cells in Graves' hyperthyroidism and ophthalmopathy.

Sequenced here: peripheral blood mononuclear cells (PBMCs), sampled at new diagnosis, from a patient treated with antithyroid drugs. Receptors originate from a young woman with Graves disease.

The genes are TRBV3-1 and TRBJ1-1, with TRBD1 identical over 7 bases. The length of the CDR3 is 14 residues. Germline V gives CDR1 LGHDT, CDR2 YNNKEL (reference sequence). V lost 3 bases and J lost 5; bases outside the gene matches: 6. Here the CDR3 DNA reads TGTGCCAGCAGCCAGGACAGGACGAGAACTGAAGCTTTCTTT. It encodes CASSQDRTRTEAFF.

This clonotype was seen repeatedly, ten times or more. The CDR3 spells CSGRGNNSPLHF. In DNA, the CDR3 is TGCAGCGGCAGGGGAAATAATTCACCCCTCCACTTT. The chain has TRBV29-1 and TRBJ1-6, with D possibly matching TRBD1 (6 bases). Germline V gene data show CDR1 as SQVTM and CDR2 as ANQGSEA. V lost 7 bases, J lost 5 bases, and 9 bases lay in between. This CDR3 is 12 amino acids long.

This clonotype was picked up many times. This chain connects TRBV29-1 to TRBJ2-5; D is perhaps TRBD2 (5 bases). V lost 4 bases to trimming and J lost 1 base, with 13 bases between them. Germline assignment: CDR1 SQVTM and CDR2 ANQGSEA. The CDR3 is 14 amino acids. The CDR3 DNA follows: TGCAGCGTTGGGAGCGGATACTCCCAAGAGACCCAGTACTTC. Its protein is CSVGSGYSQETQYF.

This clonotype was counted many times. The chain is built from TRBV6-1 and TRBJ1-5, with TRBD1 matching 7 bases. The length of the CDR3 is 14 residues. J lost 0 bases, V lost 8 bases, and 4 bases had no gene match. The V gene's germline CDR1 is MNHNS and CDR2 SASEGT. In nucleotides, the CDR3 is TGTGCCAGCTCGGGACAGATTAGCAATCAGCCCCAGCATTTT. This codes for CASSGQISNQPQHF.

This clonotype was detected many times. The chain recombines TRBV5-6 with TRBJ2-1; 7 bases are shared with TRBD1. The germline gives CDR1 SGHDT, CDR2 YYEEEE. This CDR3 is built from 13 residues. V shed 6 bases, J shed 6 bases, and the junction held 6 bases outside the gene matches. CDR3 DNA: TGTGCCAGCACCCTAGACAGGGCCAATGAGCAGTTCTTC. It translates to CASTLDRANEQFF.

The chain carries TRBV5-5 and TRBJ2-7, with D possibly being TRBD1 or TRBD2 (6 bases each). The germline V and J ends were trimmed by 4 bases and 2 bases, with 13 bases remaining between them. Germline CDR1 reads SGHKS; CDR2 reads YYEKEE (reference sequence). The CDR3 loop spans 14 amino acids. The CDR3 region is CASSKWGATYEQYF. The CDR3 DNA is TGTGCCAGCAGCAAATGGGGGGCTACCTACGAGCAGTACTTC.

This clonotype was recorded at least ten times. CDR3 in DNA: TGTGCCAGCAGTCCTGGGACAGGGGCCTACAATGAGCAGTTCTTC. Protein sequence: CASSPGTGAYNEQFF. The genes are TRBV12-3 or TRBV12-4 and TRBJ2-1; 10 nucleotides match TRBD1. This CDR3 has 15 amino acids. V dropped 5 bases and J dropped 2; count of bases not matched to a gene: 3.

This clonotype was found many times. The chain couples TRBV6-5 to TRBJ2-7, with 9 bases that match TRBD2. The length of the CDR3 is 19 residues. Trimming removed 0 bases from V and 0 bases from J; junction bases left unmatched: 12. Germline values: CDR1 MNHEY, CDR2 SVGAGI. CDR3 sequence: CASSYSLVAGVTGSYEQYF. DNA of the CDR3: TGTGCCAGCAGTTACTCATTGGTAGCGGGGGTTACCGGCTCCTACGAGCAGTACTTC.

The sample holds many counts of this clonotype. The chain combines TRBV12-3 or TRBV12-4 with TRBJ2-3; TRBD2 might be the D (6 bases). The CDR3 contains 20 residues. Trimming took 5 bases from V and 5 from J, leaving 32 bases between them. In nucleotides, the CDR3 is TGTGCCAGCAGTCCAAGTCGATGGGGACCTAGCGTCAAAGCTGAAGATACGCAGTATTTT. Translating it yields CASSPSRWGPSVKAEDTQYF.

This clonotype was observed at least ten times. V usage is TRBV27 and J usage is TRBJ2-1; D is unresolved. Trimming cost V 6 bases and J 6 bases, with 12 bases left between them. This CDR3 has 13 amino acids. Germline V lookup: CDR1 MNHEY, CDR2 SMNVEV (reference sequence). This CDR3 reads CASRINTFNEQFF. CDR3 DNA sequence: TGTGCCAGCAGAATTAATACCTTCAATGAGCAGTTCTTC.